This T cell receptor (beta chain) derives from a study of blood T cells in healthy people across ages. Findings and caveats of the study: There were more naive CD4+ cells and higher diversity in long-lived donors than in aged donors. Naive T cell percentage strongly correlated with TCR beta diversity.

In the case of this clonotype: Its antigen is currently unknown.

The individuals who served as donors were healthy Caucasians living in Russia, aged about 6 to 100. The J segment lost 0 bases and the V segment lost 4 bases, leaving 8 bases of the junction unmatched. Germline loops: CDR1 SGDLS, CDR2 YYNGEE. There are 16 residues in the CDR3. The authors ran a second PCR of roughly 6 to 12 cycles using a sample-barcoded 5' primer and a J-beta primer mix. The template-switch adaptor was a 5' adaptor with 12 random nucleotides. It tagged each cDNA molecule. MiXCR, run by TCRdb on the 5' RACE reads, gives a single entry per CDR3 protein. The sample has just over 1 million distinct CDR3 sequences; 35% to 50% are singletons.

Sequencing was carried out using blood. The chain recombines TRBV9 with TRBJ2-3, with 7 bases identical to TRBD2. This receptor was taken from an older woman in good health. The CDR3 is CASSTGTTSSTDTQYF. Written as DNA, the CDR3 is TGTGCCAGCAGCACCGGGACTACCTCTAGCACAGATACGCAGTATTTT.